This T cell receptor beta chain was sequenced for a study of PD-L1 blockade in urothelial cancer. About the research overall: Prior chemotherapy regimens per patient numbered 0 to 3. There were a median of about 140,000 T cells in blood samples.

Method: immunoSEQ multiplex PCR; TCRdb's copy keeps in-frame clones and lacks some. The table has more than 70,000 clones, about 88% seen once. J was trimmed by 0 bases and V by 4 bases; bases with no gene match: 17. Looked up from germline, CDR1 is MNHNS and CDR2 is SASEGT. The CDR3 is made up of 19 amino acids. This TCR derives from a man aged 55-75 years with urothelial cancer. This chain connects TRBV6-1 to TRBJ1-1; 7 bases fit TRBD1. The material sequenced was PBMCs, taken around atezolizumab (anti-PD-L1) treatment. The CDR3 region is CASSGALGQRSFMNTEAFF. The CDR3 DNA sequence: TGTGCCAGCAGTGGCGCCCTGGGACAGAGAAGTTTCATGAACACTGAAGCTTTCTTT.